This TCR beta chain emerged from a study of blood T cell repertoires in COVID-19. The wider study: Samples taken during acute and convalescent COVID-19 were collected in the United States, Italy and Spain.

This CDR3 region has 14 residues. The trim removed 1 base at V and 4 bases at J, leaving 3 bases unmatched. CDR1 and CDR2 from the germline V gene are SGHRS and YFSETQ. The table came from immunoSEQ multiplex PCR; TCRdb's copy has only in-frame clones and leaves some out. The profile shows under 30,000 clones, around 87% of them singletons. Sequenced input: peripheral blood. The chain employs TRBV5-1 and TRBJ1-2; TRBD1 matches at 8 bases. The receptor was isolated from a man aged 50 or older with active COVID-19. Here the CDR3 reads CASSLIGTGYGYTF. CDR3 nucleotide sequence: TGCGCCAGCAGCTTGATAGGGACAGGCTATGGCTACACCTTC.